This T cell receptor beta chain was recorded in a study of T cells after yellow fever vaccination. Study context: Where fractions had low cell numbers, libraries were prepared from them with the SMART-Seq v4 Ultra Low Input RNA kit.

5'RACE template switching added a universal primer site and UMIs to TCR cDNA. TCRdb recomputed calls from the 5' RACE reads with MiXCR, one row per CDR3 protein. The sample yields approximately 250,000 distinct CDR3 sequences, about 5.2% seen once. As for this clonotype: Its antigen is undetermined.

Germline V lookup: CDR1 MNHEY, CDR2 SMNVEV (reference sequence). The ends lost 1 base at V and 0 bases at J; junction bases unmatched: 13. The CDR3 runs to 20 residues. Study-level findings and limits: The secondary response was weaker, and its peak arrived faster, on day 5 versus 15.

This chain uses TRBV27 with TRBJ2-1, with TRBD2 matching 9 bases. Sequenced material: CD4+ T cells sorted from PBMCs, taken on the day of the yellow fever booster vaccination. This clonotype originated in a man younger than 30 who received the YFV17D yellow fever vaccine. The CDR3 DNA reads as TGTGCCAGCAGTTTATGGCGGGTGGCGGGGGGGCCTAGCTCCTACAATGAGCAGTTCTTC. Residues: CASSLWRVAGGPSSYNEQFF.